The clone carrying this T cell receptor beta chain has a handful of counts. Its specificity is unknown. This entry is derived from a study of T-cell memory formation after mild COVID-19. Across the whole study: Largely, TCR clusters stayed within a single donor.

This CDR3 is 12 amino acids long. Germline V gene sequence: CDR1 SGDLS, CDR2 YYNGEE. The germline V and J ends were trimmed by 0 bases and 5 bases, with 3 bases remaining between them. 5'RACE with constant-segment primers built TCRalpha and TCRbeta cDNA libraries with UMIs. TCRdb re-derived calls from the 5' RACE reads in MiXCR, one entry per CDR3 protein. The sample has a few hundred thousand distinct CDR3 sequences; 25% to 30% are singletons. Study-wide results and limits: Detection of some responders pre-infection suggested pre-existing cross-reactive memory T cells participated. Chiefly within CM and EM were the contracting CD4+ clones; CD8+ ones were within EMRA.

This clonotype was obtained from an adult woman who had mild COVID-19 (a few samples of this study predate the infection). Cell type and time point are not known. Specimen: PBMCs or a T cell subset sorted from them (not recorded which). The chain links TRBV9 to TRBJ2-1; D gene ambiguous. CDR3 sequence (DNA): TGTGCCAGCAGCGTAGAAAACAATGAGCAGTTCTTC. Protein: CASSVENNEQFF.